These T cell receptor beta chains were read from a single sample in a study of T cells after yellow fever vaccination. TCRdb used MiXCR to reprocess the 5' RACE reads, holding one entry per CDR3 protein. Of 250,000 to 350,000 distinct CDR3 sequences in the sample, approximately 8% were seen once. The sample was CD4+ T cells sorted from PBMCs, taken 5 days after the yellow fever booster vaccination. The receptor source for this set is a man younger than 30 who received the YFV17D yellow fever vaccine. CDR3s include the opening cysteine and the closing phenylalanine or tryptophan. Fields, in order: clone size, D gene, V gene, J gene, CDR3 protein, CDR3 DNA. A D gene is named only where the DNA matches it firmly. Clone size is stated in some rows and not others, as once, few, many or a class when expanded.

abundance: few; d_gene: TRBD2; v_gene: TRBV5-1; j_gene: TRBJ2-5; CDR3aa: CASSLGTSGDGKTQYF; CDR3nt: TGCGCCAGCAGCTTGGGGACTAGCGGGGATGGGAAGACCCAGTACTTC
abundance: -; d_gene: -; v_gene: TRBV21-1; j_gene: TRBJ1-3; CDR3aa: CASSKPRTGRSSGNTIYF; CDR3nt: TGTGCCAGCAGCAAACCCCGGACCGGACGGAGCTCTGGAAACACCATATATTTT
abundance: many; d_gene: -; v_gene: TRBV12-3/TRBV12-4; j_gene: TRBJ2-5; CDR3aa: CASSGRGGAETQYF; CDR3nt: TGTGCCAGCAGCGGCAGGGGTGGCGCAGAGACCCAGTACTTC
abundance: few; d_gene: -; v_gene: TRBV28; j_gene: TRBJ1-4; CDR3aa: CASGGGANEKLFF; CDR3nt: TGTGCCAGCGGCGGGGGGGCTAATGAAAAACTGTTTTTT
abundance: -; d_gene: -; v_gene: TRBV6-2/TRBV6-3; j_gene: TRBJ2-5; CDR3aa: CASIRHPDSRQETQYF; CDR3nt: TGTGCCAGCATTCGACACCCGGACAGCCGTCAAGAGACCCAGTACTTC
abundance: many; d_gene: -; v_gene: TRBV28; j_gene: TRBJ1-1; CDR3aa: CASISPGGEAFF; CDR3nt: TGTGCCAGCATCTCACCGGGGGGCGAAGCTTTCTTT
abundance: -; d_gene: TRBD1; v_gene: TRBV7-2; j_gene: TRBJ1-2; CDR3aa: CASSPAGQINYGYTF; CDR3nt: TGTGCCAGCAGCCCCGCGGGACAGATCAACTATGGCTACACCTTC
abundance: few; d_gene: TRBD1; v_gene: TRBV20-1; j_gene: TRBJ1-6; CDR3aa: CSARPPGTAHSPLHF; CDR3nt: TGCAGTGCCCGACCACCCGGGACAGCCCATTCACCCCTCCACTTT
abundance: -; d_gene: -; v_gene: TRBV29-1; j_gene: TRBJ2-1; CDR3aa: CSVGGAPTYNEQFF; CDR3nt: TGCAGCGTTGGAGGGGCCCCCACCTACAATGAGCAGTTCTTC
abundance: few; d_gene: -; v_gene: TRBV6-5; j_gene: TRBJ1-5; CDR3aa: CASGSSRGYQPQHF; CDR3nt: TGTGCCAGCGGATCCTCTAGGGGTTATCAGCCCCAGCATTTT
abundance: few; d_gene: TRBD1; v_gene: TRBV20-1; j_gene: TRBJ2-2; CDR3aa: CSASRTSGQGKNTGELFF; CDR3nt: TGCAGTGCTAGTCGCACCTCGGGACAGGGAAAGAACACCGGGGAGCTGTTTTTT
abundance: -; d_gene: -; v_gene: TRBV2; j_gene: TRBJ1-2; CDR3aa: CASSGLSYGYTF; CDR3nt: TGTGCCAGCAGTGGTCTGTCCTATGGCTACACCTTC
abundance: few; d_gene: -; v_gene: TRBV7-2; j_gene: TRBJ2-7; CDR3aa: CASSLGLRLYEQYF; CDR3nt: TGTGCCAGCAGCTTAGGTCTCAGGCTATACGAGCAGTACTTC
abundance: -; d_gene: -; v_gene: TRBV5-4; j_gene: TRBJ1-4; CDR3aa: CASTRWDHNEKLFF; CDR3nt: TGTGCCAGCACCCGGTGGGACCATAATGAAAAACTGTTTTTT
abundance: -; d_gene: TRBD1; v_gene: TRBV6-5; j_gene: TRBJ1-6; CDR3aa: CASSQTGEAYNSPLHF; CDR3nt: TGTGCCAGCAGCCAAACAGGGGAGGCCTATAATTCACCCCTCCACTTT
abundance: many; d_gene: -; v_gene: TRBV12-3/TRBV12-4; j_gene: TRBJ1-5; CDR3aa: CASSLGWGNQPQHF; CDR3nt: TGTGCCAGCAGTTTAGGCTGGGGGAATCAGCCCCAGCATTTT
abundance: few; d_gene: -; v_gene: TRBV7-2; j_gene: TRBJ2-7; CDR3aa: CASVLGGSSYEQYF; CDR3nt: TGTGCCAGCGTCCTAGGGGGAAGTTCCTACGAGCAGTACTTC
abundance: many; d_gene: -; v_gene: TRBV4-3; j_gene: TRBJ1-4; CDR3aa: CASSQDRGSNGEKLFF; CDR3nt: TGCGCCAGCAGCCAAGATAGGGGGTCCAATGGTGAAAAACTGTTTTTT
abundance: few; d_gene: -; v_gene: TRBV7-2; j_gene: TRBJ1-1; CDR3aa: CASSSAPQGWANTEAFF; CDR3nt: TGTGCCAGCAGCTCAGCCCCCCAGGGATGGGCGAACACTGAAGCTTTCTTT
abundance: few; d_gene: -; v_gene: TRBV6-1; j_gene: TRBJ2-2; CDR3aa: CASSDTGFGELFF; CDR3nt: TGTGCCAGCAGTGATACAGGGTTCGGGGAGCTGTTTTTT
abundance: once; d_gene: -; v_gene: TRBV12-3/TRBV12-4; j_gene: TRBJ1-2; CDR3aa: CASSRMVVENYGYTF; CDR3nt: TGTGCCAGCTCCCGGATGGTTGTAGAGAACTATGGCTACACCTTC
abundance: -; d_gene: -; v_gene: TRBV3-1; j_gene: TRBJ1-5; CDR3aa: CASSQDSSQPQHF; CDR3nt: TGTGCCAGCAGCCAAGACTCGTCTCAGCCCCAGCATTTT
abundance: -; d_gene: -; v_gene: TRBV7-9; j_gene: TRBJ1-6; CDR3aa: CASSPARVRGSPLHF; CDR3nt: TGTGCCAGCAGCCCAGCCAGGGTACGGGGTTCACCCCTCCACTTT
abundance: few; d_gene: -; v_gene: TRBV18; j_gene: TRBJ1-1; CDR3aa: CASSPIGRGEAFF; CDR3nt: TGTGCCAGCTCACCAATTGGACGTGGAGAAGCTTTCTTT
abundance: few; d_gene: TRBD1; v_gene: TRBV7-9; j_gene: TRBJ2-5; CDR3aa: CASSATGTGGGETQYF; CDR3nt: TGTGCCAGCAGCGCAACCGGGACAGGGGGCGGCGAGACCCAGTACTTC
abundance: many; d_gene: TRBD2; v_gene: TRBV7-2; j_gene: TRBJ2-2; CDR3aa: CASSLDGTSGGRELFF; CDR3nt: TGTGCCAGCAGCTTAGATGGGACTAGCGGGGGAAGGGAGCTGTTTTTT
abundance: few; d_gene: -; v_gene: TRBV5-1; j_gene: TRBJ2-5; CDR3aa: CASSSPGIRETQYF; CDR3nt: TGCGCCAGCAGCTCCCCAGGGATTCGAGAGACCCAGTACTTC
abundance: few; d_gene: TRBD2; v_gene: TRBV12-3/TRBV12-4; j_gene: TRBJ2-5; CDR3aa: CASSYRGLAGVWSQETQYF; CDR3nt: TGTGCCAGCAGTTATAGGGGACTAGCGGGGGTCTGGTCTCAAGAGACCCAGTACTTC
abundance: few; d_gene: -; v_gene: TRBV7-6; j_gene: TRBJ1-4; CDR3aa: CASGPTSTNEKLFF; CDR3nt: TGTGCCAGCGGTCCCACCTCAACTAATGAAAAACTGTTTTTT
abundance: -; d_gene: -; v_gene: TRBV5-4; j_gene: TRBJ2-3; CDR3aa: CASSKIAGTDTQYF; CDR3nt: TGTGCCAGCAGCAAAATAGCGGGCACAGATACGCAGTATTTT
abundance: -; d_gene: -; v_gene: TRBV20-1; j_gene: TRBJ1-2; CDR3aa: CSASLHRQVSYGYTF; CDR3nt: TGCAGTGCTAGCCTTCATCGACAGGTCTCCTATGGCTACACCTTC
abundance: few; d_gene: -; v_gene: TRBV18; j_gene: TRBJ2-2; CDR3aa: CASSEIQRQGGTGELFF; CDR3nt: TGTGCCAGCTCAGAGATACAGCGTCAGGGAGGAACCGGGGAGCTGTTTTTT